These 12 T cell receptor beta chains were all obtained from the same sample, sequenced in a study of blood T cell repertoires in COVID-19. Using immunoSEQ multiplex PCR, the repertoire was profiled, and TCRdb retains in-frame clones only, with some absent. The data contain about 190,000 clones, around 80% of them singletons. Material for sequencing was peripheral blood. The origin of the receptors is a man aged 25 to 40 with active or convalescent COVID-19.

This clone was detected only a few times. CDR3 coding DNA: TGTGCCAGCAGCGATACCGACAGGGAAACCGGGGAGCTGTTTTTT. Its protein is CASSDTDRETGELFF. The rearrangement joins TRBV7-9 to TRBJ2-2; TRBD1 matches 7 bases. The trim removed 5 bases at V and 5 bases at J, leaving 8 bases unmatched. Germline CDR1 SEHNR, CDR2 FQNEAQ (reference sequence). There are 15 residues in the CDR3. Full variable domain (rest looked up from reference TRBV7-9 and TRBJ2-2): DTGVSQNPRHKITKRGQNVTFRCDPISEHNRLYWYRQTLGQGPEFLTYFQNEAQLEKSRLLSDRFSAERPKGSFSTLEIQRTEQGDSAMYLCASSDTDRETGELFFGEGSRLTVL.

V usage is TRBV19 and J usage is TRBJ2-1; 8 bases align to TRBD2. CDR3 length equals 17 residues. Germline trimming cut 0 bases from V and 7 bases from J; bases unmatched to any gene: 11. The germline V gene has CDR1 LNHDA and CDR2 SQIVND (reference sequence). CDR3 coding DNA: TGTGCCAGTAGTATAGATTCCGGTAGCGGGGTGGGGAATGAGCAGTTCTTC. This translates into CASSIDSGSGVGNEQFF.

The rearrangement joins TRBV3-1 (or the pseudogene TRBV3-2) to TRBJ1-5; 7 bases agree with TRBD1. The CDR3 is made up of 15 amino acids. In germline, CDR1 is LGHDT, CDR2 YNNKEL (reference sequence). With V trimmed by 0 bases and J by 7 bases, 6 bases remained unmatched. The CDR3 DNA reads TGTGCCAGCAGCCAAGACAGGACAGGAGGACAGCCCCAGCATTTT. This sequence encodes CASSQDRTGGQPQHF.

The rearrangement links TRBV27 to TRBJ2-1; D is unresolved. The V end lost 2 bases, the J end lost 0 bases, and 8 bases lay between the germline ends. Germline-derived CDR1 and CDR2 are MNHEY and SMNVEV (reference sequence). CDR3 size: 15 residues. CDR3 nucleotides: TGTGCCAGCAGTTTAGAATCTAGCTCCTACAATGAGCAGTTCTTC. Amino acid sequence: CASSLESSSYNEQFF.

This chain links TRBV9 with TRBJ1-5, with 9 nucleotides matching TRBD1. The CDR3 contains 15 residues. The germline V gene has CDR1 SGDLS and CDR2 YYNGEE. V dropped 3 bases and J dropped 6; count of bases not matched to a gene: 7. Here the CDR3 DNA reads TGTGCCAGCAGCGCCGGACAGGGGCGGATTCAGCCCCAGCATTTT. It encodes CASSAGQGRIQPQHF.

This sequence joins TRBV13 and TRBJ2-7, with TRBD1 identical over 9 bases. From germline, CDR1 is PRHDT and CDR2 FYEKMQ (reference sequence). J lost 0 bases, V lost 0 bases, and 3 bases had no gene match. The CDR3 has 16 residues. CDR3 coding DNA: TGTGCCAGCAGCTTAGGGGACAGGGGACGCTCCTACGAGCAGTACGTC. Amino acid sequence: CASSLGDRGRSYEQYV.

This sequence joins TRBV29-1 and TRBJ2-1; TRBD1 matches at 9 bases. With V trimmed by 6 bases and J by 8 bases, 11 bases remained unmatched. This CDR3 has 14 residues. Germline CDR1 SQVTM, CDR2 ANQGSEA. The DNA of the CDR3 is TGCAGCGTATACCCGGGACAGGGTGGCGATGAGCAGTTCTTC. Its translation: CSVYPGQGGDEQFF.

This sequence joins TRBV30 and TRBJ2-5, with TRBD2 matching over 12 bases. V dropped 5 bases and J dropped 7; count of bases not matched to a gene: 8. CDR3 length: 14 amino acids. Germline V CDR1 and CDR2: GTSNPN, SVGIG (reference sequence). The CDR3 DNA is TGTGCCTGGCGGACTAGCGGGGCCACCGGGACCCAGTACTTC. Its protein product is CAWRTSGATGTQYF.

This chain uses TRBV7-3 with TRBJ2-1; TRBD2 aligns across 15 bases. Germline CDR1 reads SGHTA; CDR2 reads FQGTGA. This CDR3 region has 20 residues. With 4 bases clipped from V and 4 bases from J, the junction kept 14 bases outside the gene matches. The CDR3: CASSSPGLAGGRATYNEQFF. DNA of the CDR3: TGTGCCAGCAGCTCGCCGGGACTAGCGGGGGGCCGCGCGACTTACAATGAGCAGTTCTTC.

This clone was picked up a small number of times. The chain combines TRBV7-6 with TRBJ2-2; TRBD2 matches at 8 bases. The CDR3 loop spans 18 amino acids. Losses at the gene ends were 5 bases for V and 7 bases for J; bases not matched to a gene: 18. Germline lookup yields CDR1 SGHVS and CDR2 FNYEAQ. CDR3 amino acids: CASSPTWGGGRKSGELFF. The CDR3 nucleotides read TGTGCCAGCAGCCCGACTTGGGGCGGGGGGCGGAAGAGCGGGGAGCTGTTTTTT.

This clone was picked up one time. At one of its ends the junction is not consistent with the germline gene, which may arise from a read error. V usage is TRBV7-7 and J usage is TRBJ2-6; tentatively, D is TRBD1 (6 bases). CDR3 size: 17 residues. Germline CDR1 SSHAT, CDR2 FNYEAQ (reference sequence). The CDR3 protein is CASSLETGRSGANVLTF. The CDR3 bases are TGTGCTAGCAGCTTGGAGACAGGTCGCTCTGGGGCCAACGTCCTGACTTTC.

V usage is TRBV19 and J usage is TRBJ1-5; 9 bases align to TRBD1. In germline, CDR1 is LNHDA, CDR2 SQIVND (reference sequence). There are 14 residues in the CDR3. J was trimmed by 7 bases and V by 6 bases; bases with no gene match: 7. CDR3: CASRLTGGEQPQHF. The CDR3 DNA sequence: TGTGCCAGTAGGCTGACAGGGGGTGAACAGCCCCAGCATTTT.